Listed below are T cell receptor beta chains from one sample, sequenced in a study of T cell repertoires in cytomegalovirus infection. Their specific antigens are unknown. TCRdb re-analysed the reads in MiXCR, keeping a single row per CDR3 protein. Here the sample spans about a million distinct CDR3 sequences, approximately 31% being singletons. This specimen consisted of cultured CD8+ T cells from PBMCs, obtained from culture after CMV antigen stimulation. The receptors stem from a human donor in good health (CMV status not recorded). Some clones in this sample may be carry-over from other donors' samples. Each CDR3 is given with its conserved first and last residue. Size values are once, few and many counts, or a class for expanded clones, and some rows have none.

j_call	cdr3_length	clone_size	v_call	cdr3_aa
TRBJ2-1	20	few	TRBV6-2/TRBV6-3	CASSYSLGQEMANSYNEQFF
TRBJ2-5	15	many	TRBV7-9	CASSSGDRGMETQYF
TRBJ2-1	16	.	TRBV6-5	CASSYSLAGKYNEQFF
TRBJ1-5	14	.	TRBV7-9	CASSFSGDNQPQHF
TRBJ1-1	14	few	TRBV27	CASSLQALNTEAFF
TRBJ2-2	16	few	TRBV24-1	CATSDLPGANTGELFF
TRBJ2-3	18	.	TRBV12-3/TRBV12-4	CASSLVRLAGARGDTQYF
TRBJ1-3	15	.	TRBV29-1	CSVLSGHRSGNTIYF
TRBJ2-3	14	many	TRBV7-2	CAEGSGSHIDTQYF
TRBJ2-1	13	.	TRBV5-1	CANSFSQNNEQFF
TRBJ1-1	13	.	TRBV27	CASSLGGPREAFF
TRBJ2-1	16	.	TRBV6-2/TRBV6-3	CASSYDRDRGNDEQFF
TRBJ2-7	14	.	TRBV6-5	CASSILRNSYEQYF
TRBJ1-1	13	.	TRBV27	CASRLTGLSEAFF
TRBJ1-2	15	.	TRBV7-9	CASSPGQSDYYGYTF
TRBJ1-1	17	many	TRBV7-2	CASSLLPGQGVSTEAFF
TRBJ2-7	18	many	TRBV7-2	CASSLKEGDFWSSYEQYF
TRBJ2-3	13	.	TRBV5-5	CASVGGGADTQYF
TRBJ1-4	14	few	TRBV12-3/TRBV12-4	CASSLRDRHEKLFF
TRBJ1-1	21	few	TRBV6-7	CASSTVDPMRYPDPRNTEAFF
TRBJ2-5	12	few	TRBV5-1	CASSVQGETQYF
TRBJ1-1	14	many	TRBV12-3/TRBV12-4	CASGKTGGVAEAFF
TRBJ2-5	19	few	TRBV15	CATSSLDVTSGGLSGTQYF
TRBJ2-2	16	.	TRBV9	CASSSSGISKAGELFF
TRBJ2-1	18	many	TRBV7-6	CASSDGLAGGSSYNEQFF
TRBJ2-1	15	.	TRBV7-3	CASSSTGGPYYEQFF
TRBJ2-1	16	.	TRBV20-1	CSAILIAGWGYNEQFF
TRBJ2-5	16	.	TRBV9	CASSVDLGTRGETQYF
TRBJ2-7	15	few	TRBV2	CASSETGSASYEQYF
TRBJ1-1	15	few	TRBV14	CASSQVGARMAEAFF
TRBJ2-7	15	.	TRBV4-1	CASSQDTGTAYEQYF
TRBJ2-1	13	.	TRBV24-1	CATSDYQGGEQFF
TRBJ2-5	14	few	TRBV19	CASSELPGQETQYF
TRBJ1-2	15	.	TRBV27	CASSLGPTGTYGYTF